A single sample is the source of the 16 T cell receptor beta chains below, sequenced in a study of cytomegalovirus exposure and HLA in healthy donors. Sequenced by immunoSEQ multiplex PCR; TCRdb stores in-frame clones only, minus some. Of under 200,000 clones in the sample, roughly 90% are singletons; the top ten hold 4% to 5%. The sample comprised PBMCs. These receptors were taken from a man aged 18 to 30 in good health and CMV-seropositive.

The CDR3 protein is CATKAQYTEAFF. In nucleotides, the CDR3 is TGTGCCACTAAAGCCCAATACACTGAAGCTTTCTTT. V gene TRBV27 combines with J gene TRBJ1-1; unclear D gene. CDR1 and CDR2 (germline): MNHEY, SMNVEV (reference sequence). Trimming cost V 10 bases and J 3 bases, with 12 bases left between them. The CDR3 is made up of 12 amino acids.

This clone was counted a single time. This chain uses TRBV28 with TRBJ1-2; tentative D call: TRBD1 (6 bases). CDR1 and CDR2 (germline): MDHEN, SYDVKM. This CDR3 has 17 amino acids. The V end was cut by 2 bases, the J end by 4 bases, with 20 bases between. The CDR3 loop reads CASSLLAGANPTYGYTF. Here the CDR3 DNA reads TGTGCCAGCAGTTTACTGGCAGGGGCCAACCCCACCTATGGCTACACCTTC.

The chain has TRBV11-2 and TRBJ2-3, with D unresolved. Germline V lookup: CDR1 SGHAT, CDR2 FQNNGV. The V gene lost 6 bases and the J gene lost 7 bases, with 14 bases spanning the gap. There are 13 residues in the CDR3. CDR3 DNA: TGTGCCAGCAGTTCGACTGGATTGAATACGCAGTATTTT. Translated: CASSSTGLNTQYF.

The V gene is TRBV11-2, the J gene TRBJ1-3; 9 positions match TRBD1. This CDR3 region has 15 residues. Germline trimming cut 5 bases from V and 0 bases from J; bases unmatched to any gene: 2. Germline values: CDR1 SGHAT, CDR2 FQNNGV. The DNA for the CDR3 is TGTGCCAGCAGCGTGACAGGGGGCTCTGGAAACACCATATATTTT. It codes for CASSVTGGSGNTIYF.

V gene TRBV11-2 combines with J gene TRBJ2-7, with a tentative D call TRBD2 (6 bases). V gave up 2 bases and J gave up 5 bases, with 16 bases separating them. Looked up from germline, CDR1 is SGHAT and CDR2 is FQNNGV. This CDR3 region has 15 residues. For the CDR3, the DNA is TGTGCCAGCAGCTTATTTTCGGGGGAGTTTAACGAGCAGTACTTC. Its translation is CASSLFSGEFNEQYF.

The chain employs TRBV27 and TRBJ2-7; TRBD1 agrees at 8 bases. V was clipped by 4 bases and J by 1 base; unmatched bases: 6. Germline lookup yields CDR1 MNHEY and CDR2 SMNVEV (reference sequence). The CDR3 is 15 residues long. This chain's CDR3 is CASSWGTGPSYEQYF. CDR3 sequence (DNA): TGTGCCAGCAGTTGGGGGACAGGACCTTCCTACGAGCAGTACTTC.

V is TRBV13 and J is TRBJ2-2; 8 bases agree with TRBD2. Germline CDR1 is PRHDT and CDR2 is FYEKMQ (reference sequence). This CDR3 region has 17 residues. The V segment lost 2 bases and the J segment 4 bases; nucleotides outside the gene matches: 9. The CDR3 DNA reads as TGTGCCAGCAGCTTACCCACTAGCGGACCAAGCACCGGGGAGCTGTTTTTT. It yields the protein CASSLPTSGPSTGELFF.

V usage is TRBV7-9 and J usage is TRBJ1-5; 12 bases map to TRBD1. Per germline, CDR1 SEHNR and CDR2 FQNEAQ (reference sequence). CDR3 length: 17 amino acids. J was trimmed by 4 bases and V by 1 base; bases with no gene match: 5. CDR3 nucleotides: TGTGCCAGCAGCTTAGGGGACAGGGGGCGCGAAAATCAGCCCCAGCATTTT. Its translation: CASSLGDRGRENQPQHF.

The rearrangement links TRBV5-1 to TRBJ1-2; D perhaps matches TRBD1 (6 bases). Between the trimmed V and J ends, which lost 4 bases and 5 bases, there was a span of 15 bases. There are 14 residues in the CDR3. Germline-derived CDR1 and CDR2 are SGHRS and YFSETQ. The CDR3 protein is CASSQMDSKYGYTF. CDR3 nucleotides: TGCGCCAGCAGCCAGATGGACAGCAAGTATGGCTACACCTTC.

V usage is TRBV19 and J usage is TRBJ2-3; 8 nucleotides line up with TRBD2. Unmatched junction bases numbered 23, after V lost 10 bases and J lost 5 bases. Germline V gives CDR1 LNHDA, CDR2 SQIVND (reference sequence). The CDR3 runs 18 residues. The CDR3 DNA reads TGTGCCACCCGAGGCCGGGGATTGGGAGCGGGAGCAGAAGATACGCAGTATTTT. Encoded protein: CATRGRGLGAGAEDTQYF. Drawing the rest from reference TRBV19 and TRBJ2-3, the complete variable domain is DGGITQSPKYLFRKEGQNVTLSCEQNLNHDAMYWYRQDPGQGLRLIYYSQIVNDFQKGDIAEGYSVSREKKESFPLTVTSAQKNPTAFYLCATRGRGLGAGAEDTQYFGPGTRLTVL.

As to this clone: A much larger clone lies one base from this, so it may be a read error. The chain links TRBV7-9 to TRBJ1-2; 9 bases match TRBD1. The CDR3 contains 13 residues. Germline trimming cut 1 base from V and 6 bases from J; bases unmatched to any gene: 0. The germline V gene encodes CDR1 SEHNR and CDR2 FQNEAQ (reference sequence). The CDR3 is CASSLGTGDGYTF. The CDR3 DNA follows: TGTGCCAGCAGCTTAGGGACAGGGGATGGCTACACCTTC.

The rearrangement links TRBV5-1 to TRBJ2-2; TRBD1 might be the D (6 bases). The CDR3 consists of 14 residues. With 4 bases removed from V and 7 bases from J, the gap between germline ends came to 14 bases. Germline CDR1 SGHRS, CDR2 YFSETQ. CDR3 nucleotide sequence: TGCGCCAGCAGCCTAGGGACAATTAACGGGGAGCTGTTTTTT. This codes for CASSLGTINGELFF.

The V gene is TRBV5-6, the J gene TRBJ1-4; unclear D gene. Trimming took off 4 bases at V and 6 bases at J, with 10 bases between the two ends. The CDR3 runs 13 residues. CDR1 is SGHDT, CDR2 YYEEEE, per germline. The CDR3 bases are TGTGCCAGCAGCCCTCTAGCCGATGAAAAACTGTTTTTT. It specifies CASSPLADEKLFF.

The CDR3: CATSREGLGYEQYF. The DNA for the CDR3 is TGTGCCACCAGCAGAGAAGGACTGGGCTACGAGCAGTACTTC. The rearrangement joins TRBV15 to TRBJ2-7; tentatively, D is TRBD2 (5 bases). The CDR3 is 14 amino acids. Deletions cut 0 bases from V and 3 bases from J, with 9 bases between. Germline loops: CDR1 LNHNV, CDR2 YYDKDF (reference sequence).

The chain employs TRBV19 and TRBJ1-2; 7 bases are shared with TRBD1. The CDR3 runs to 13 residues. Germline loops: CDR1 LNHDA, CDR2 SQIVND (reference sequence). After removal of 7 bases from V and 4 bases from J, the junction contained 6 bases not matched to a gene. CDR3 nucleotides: TGTGCCAGTAAAAACAGGGGTATCTATGGCTACACCTTC. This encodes CASKNRGIYGYTF.

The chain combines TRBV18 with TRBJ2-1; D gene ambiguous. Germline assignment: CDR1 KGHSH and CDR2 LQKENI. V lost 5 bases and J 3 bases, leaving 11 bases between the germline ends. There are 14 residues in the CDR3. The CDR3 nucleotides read TGTGCCAGCTCAACAGTTTCCTTCTACAATGAGCAGTTCTTC. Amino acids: CASSTVSFYNEQFF.